A selection of T cell receptor beta chains follows, all from one sample in a study of blood T cell repertoires in COVID-19. TCRdb keeps only in-frame clones here, not all; method: immunoSEQ multiplex PCR. Among over 100,000 clones listed, about 87% were seen once. The specimen was peripheral blood. These TCRs come from a man aged 45-65 years with active or convalescent COVID-19. Both conserved end residues are part of each CDR3. A D gene is named only where the DNA matches it firmly. The size of a clone is reported for some rows only, either as once, few or many, or as a class for expanded clones.

j_call d_call clone_size v_call cdr3_nt cdr3_aa
TRBJ1-3 - - TRBV14 TGTGCCAGCAGCCAAGACAGGGGAACTAACACCATATATTTT CASSQDRGTNTIYF
TRBJ2-2 TRBD2 - TRBV7-6 TGTGCCAGCAGCCCCATTAGCGGGGGGACCGGGGAGCTGTTTTTT CASSPISGGTGELFF
TRBJ2-2 TRBD2 - TRBV19 TGTGCCAGTACCAGCGGGGGGGCCGGGACCGGGGAGCTGTTTTTT CASTSGGAGTGELFF
TRBJ1-3 - - TRBV4-3 TGCGCCAGCAGCCAAGGATCGGGGGCTGGAAACACCATATATTTT CASSQGSGAGNTIYF
TRBJ2-2 - few TRBV19 TGTGCCAGTAGCCTGGGGAGCGCGAACACCGGGGAGCTGTTTTTT CASSLGSANTGELFF
TRBJ2-5 - - TRBV14 TGTGCCAGCAGCCAGGAGGGGGGGGAAGAGACCCAGTACTTC CASSQEGGEETQYF
TRBJ1-4 TRBD1 - TRBV7-6 TGTGCCAGCAGCTTGCAGACAGGGGGACGGGGTGAAAAACTGTTTTTT CASSLQTGGRGEKLFF
TRBJ2-1 TRBD2 - TRBV15 TGTGCCACCAGTCAGCGGGGGGGCCTGGGTAATGAGCAGTTCTTC CATSQRGGLGNEQFF
TRBJ2-3 TRBD1 - TRBV24-1 TGTGCCACCAGTGATTCGGACAGGGGTACCACAGATACGCAGTATTTT CATSDSDRGTTDTQYF
TRBJ1-1 - - TRBV7-9 TGTGCCAGCAGCATACAGGAGCGCACTGAAGCTTTCTTT CASSIQERTEAFF